This TCR beta chain was obtained from a study of identical twins. Each cDNA held unique molecular identifiers, and template switching gave it a universal primer site. TCRdb used MiXCR to reprocess the 5' RACE reads, holding one entry per CDR3 protein. The sample has under 1 million distinct CDR3 sequences; about 12% are singletons. This clonotype appeared a few times. The CDR3 is 14 residues long. Germline assignment: CDR1 MNHNS and CDR2 SASEGT. The V and J ends lost 5 bases and 3 bases respectively, with 11 bases between them. The same sample was also used in a study of yellow fever vaccine responses in identical twins.

Input material: PBMCs. The chain recombines TRBV6-1 with TRBJ1-5; a weak D match, TRBD1 (5 bases). The origin of this receptor is a woman between 18 and 29 years old in good health. For the CDR3, the DNA is TGTGCCAGCAGTACCCGGGGCCTCAATCAGCCCCAGCATTTT. It codes for CASSTRGLNQPQHF.